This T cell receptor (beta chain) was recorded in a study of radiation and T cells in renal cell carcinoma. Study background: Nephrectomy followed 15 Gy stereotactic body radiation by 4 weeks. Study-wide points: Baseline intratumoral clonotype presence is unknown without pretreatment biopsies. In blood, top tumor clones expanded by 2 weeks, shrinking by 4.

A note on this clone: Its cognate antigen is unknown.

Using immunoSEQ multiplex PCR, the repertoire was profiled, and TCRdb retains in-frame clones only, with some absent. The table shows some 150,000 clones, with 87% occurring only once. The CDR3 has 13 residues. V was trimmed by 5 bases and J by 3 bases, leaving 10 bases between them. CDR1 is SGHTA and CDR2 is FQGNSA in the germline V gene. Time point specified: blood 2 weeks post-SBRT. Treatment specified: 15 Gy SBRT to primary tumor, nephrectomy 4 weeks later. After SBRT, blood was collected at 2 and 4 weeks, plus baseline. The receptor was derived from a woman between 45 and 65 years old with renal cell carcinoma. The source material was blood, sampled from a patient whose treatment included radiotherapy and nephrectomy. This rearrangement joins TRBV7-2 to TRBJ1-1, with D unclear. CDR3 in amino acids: CASSVLMDTEAFF. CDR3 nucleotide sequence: TGTGCCAGCAGCGTATTGATGGACACTGAAGCTTTCTTT.